Listed here are 18 T cell receptor beta chains from one sample, sequenced in a study of T cells in Graves' hyperthyroidism and ophthalmopathy. Amplification yielded TCR beta CDR3 regions, with RNA transcripts as the source. In the first-round RT-PCR of the TCR CDR3, the HTBI primer set was used. MiXCR was run by TCRdb on the multiplex PCR reads, yielding one entry per CDR3 protein. This sample has hundreds of thousands of distinct CDR3 sequences; about 14% occur once, and the top ten carry 10%. The sample consisted of blood. The receptors were gathered from a woman between 18 and 29 years old with Graves' hyperthyroidism.

This clonotype was found a few times. The chain is built from TRBV20-1 and TRBJ2-7, with no clear D. Germline assignment: CDR1 DFQATT and CDR2 SNEGSKA (reference sequence). V gave up 0 bases and J gave up 9 bases, with 15 bases separating them. The CDR3 consists of 13 residues. CDR3 loop: CSARDQAFTVQYF. CDR3 nucleotides: TGCAGTGCTAGAGATCAAGCATTCACAGTGCAGTACTTC.

This clonotype was recorded at least ten times. The DNA of the CDR3 is TGTGCCAGTGAGGGGGAGGGAGATCAGCCCCAGCATTTT. Translating it yields CASEGEGDQPQHF. The chain joins TRBV2 to TRBJ1-5; the D gene is possibly TRBD1 (6 bases). The CDR3 length is 13 residues. Trimming stripped 9 bases from V and 5 bases from J, with 14 bases between. From germline, CDR1 is SNHLY and CDR2 FYNNEI.

This clonotype was found many times. The J gene is TRBJ1-1, the V gene TRBV2; D uncertain. The CDR3 covers 15 residues. The V and J ends lost 0 bases and 0 bases respectively, with 8 bases between them. Germline V gene sequence: CDR1 SNHLY, CDR2 FYNNEI. In DNA form, the CDR3 reads TGTGCCAGCAGTGAAGCAGGAGCCCTGAACACTGAAGCTTTCTTT. Its translation is CASSEAGALNTEAFF.

A word on this clonotype: This may come from a read error, since a much larger clone is one base off. The J gene is TRBJ1-5, the V gene TRBV11-2; D is uncertain. Trimming left V 1 base short and J 8 bases short, with 12 bases between. CDR3 length: 14 residues. Germline V gene data show CDR1 as SGHAT and CDR2 as FQNNGV. CDR3 nucleotides: TGTGCCAGCAGCTTAGGTCTGGGAAGGGAGCCCCAGCATTTT. Translating it yields CASSLGLGREPQHF.

This clonotype was observed a few times. This may stem from a read error, because a much larger clone lies one nucleotide away. This rearrangement joins TRBV5-8 to TRBJ2-7; D is unresolved. CDR1 and CDR2 (germline): SGHTS, YDEGEE. Trimming pared 0 bases from V and 3 bases from J, leaving 7 bases between. The CDR3 contains 13 residues. The CDR3 protein is CASSLVGFYEQYF. CDR3 bases: TGTGCCAGCAGCTTGGTTGGGTTCTACGAGCAGTACTTC.

This clonotype was recorded at least ten times. The chain is built from TRBV11-2 and TRBJ2-7, with 7 bases identical to TRBD2. V dropped 5 bases and J dropped 2; count of bases not matched to a gene: 6. The germline V gene has CDR1 SGHAT and CDR2 FQNNGV. The CDR3 loop spans 14 amino acids. CDR3 in DNA: TGTGCCAGCAGCATAGGAGCGGGGACCTACGAGCAGTACTTC. Translation: CASSIGAGTYEQYF.

This chain joins TRBV7-9 and TRBJ1-2, with D tentatively TRBD1 (6 bases). The V gene's germline CDR1 is SEHNR and CDR2 FQNEAQ (reference sequence). The V gene lost 4 bases and the J gene lost 4 bases, with 16 bases spanning the gap. The CDR3 is 15 amino acids. The DNA of the CDR3 is TGTGCCAGCAGCTCCACGAATCCAGGGGTCTATGGCTACACCTTC. Protein product: CASSSTNPGVYGYTF. Using reference TRBV7-9 and TRBJ1-2 for the parts outside the CDR3, the full variable domain is DTGVSQNPRHKITKRGQNVTFRCDPISEHNRLYWYRQTLGQGPEFLTYFQNEAQLEKSRLLSDRFSAERPKGSFSTLEIQRTEQGDSAMYLCASSSTNPGVYGYTFGSGTRLTVV.

V usage is TRBV20-1 and J usage is TRBJ2-5; TRBD2 matches at 11 bases. This CDR3 contains 15 residues. Germline assignment: CDR1 DFQATT and CDR2 SNEGSKA (reference sequence). Trimming took 0 bases from V and 5 from J; bases not matched to a gene: 5. The CDR3 spells CSARDTSGSLETQYF. In DNA form, the CDR3 reads TGCAGTGCTAGAGATACTAGCGGGAGTTTGGAGACCCAGTACTTC.

The table lists this clonotype with many counts. The chain has TRBV10-3 and TRBJ2-7, with TRBD1 as a possible D gene (6 bases). The V end was cut by 3 bases, the J end by 5 bases, with 14 bases between. The CDR3 is made up of 14 amino acids. Looked up from germline, CDR1 is ENHRY and CDR2 is SYGVKD. The DNA of the CDR3 is TGTGCCATCAGTGAAGGGGGATCAAGGAACGAGCAGTACTTC. Protein sequence: CAISEGGSRNEQYF.

This clonotype has a count of ten or more. The V call is TRBV30, the J call TRBJ2-1, with 10 bases that match TRBD2. The J segment lost 4 bases and the V segment lost 0 bases, leaving 9 bases of the junction unmatched. The germline CDR1 and CDR2 sequences are GTSNPN and SVGIG (reference sequence). The CDR3 runs 17 residues. CDR3 nucleotide sequence: TGTGCCTGGAGTGTACTCCTAGCGGGGGATTCTTACAATGAGCAGTTCTTC. Translating gives CAWSVLLAGDSYNEQFF. The full variable domain, in which reference TRBV30 and TRBJ2-1 provide the parts outside the CDR3, is SQTIHQWPATLVQPVGSPLSLECTVEGTSNPNLYWYRQAAGRGLQLLFYSVGIGQISSEVPQNLSASRPQDRQFILSSKKLLLSDSGFYLCAWSVLLAGDSYNEQFFGPGTRLTVL.

This clonotype was recorded a few times. This chain connects TRBV12-3 or TRBV12-4 to TRBJ1-5, with D tentatively TRBD1 (5 bases). The CDR3 length is 14 residues. V lost 6 bases to trimming and J lost 6 bases, with 15 bases between them. In DNA form, the CDR3 reads TGTGCCAGCAGCCCCGGGACGCCAAGTCAGCCCCAGCATTTT. This translates into CASSPGTPSQPQHF.

The sample holds many counts of this clonotype. This sequence joins TRBV13 and TRBJ2-7; weak D call: TRBD1 (6 bases). The CDR3 has 14 amino acids. V lost 4 bases and J lost 2, with 12 bases in between. Per germline, CDR1 PRHDT and CDR2 FYEKMQ (reference sequence). CDR3 in amino acids: CASSSTDRAYEQYF. CDR3 DNA: TGTGCCAGCAGCTCGACGGACAGAGCCTACGAGCAGTACTTC.

This clonotype was found many times. CDR3 sequence reads: CASSLPRAGQRNTEAFF. DNA for the CDR3: TGTGCCAGCAGTCTACCTAGGGCAGGGCAGAGGAACACTGAAGCTTTCTTT. This chain links TRBV28 with TRBJ1-1; tentative D call: TRBD1 (5 bases). The CDR3 spans 17 residues. V was trimmed by 5 bases and J by 1 base, leaving 20 bases between them. Germline lookup yields CDR1 MDHEN and CDR2 SYDVKM.

This clonotype was detected ten times or more. The chain carries TRBV30 and TRBJ2-3; maybe TRBD1 (6 bases). The CDR3 is 16 amino acids. V lost 3 bases to trimming and J lost 6 bases, with 22 bases between them. Germline V gene lookup returns CDR1 GTSNPN and CDR2 SVGIG (reference sequence). The CDR3 DNA reads TGTGCCTGGAGAACCGGTCTTGGGGGCAAGGGGGATACGCAGTATTTT. Residues: CAWRTGLGGKGDTQYF.

The chain couples TRBV30 to TRBJ1-2, with unresolved D. Trimming cost V 2 bases and J 8 bases, with 15 bases left between them. The CDR3 is 13 amino acids. CDR1 GTSNPN and CDR2 SVGIG come from the germline V gene (reference sequence). CDR3 DNA sequence: TGTGCCTGGAGTCTCTCCGGGGTACGCGGCTACACCTTC. The encoded protein is CAWSLSGVRGYTF.

This clonotype was found many times. This sequence joins TRBV7-2 and TRBJ2-7; possibly TRBD1 or TRBD2 for D (5 bases each). Germline CDR1 and CDR2: SGHTA and FQGNSA. The CDR3 is made up of 18 amino acids. V was pared by 3 bases and J by 0 bases, with 21 bases between. The CDR3 nucleotides read TGTGCCAGCAGCTTTTTGGAGCGTCCGGGACCAAGCTCCTACGAGCAGTACTTC. Protein sequence: CASSFLERPGPSSYEQYF.

In this sample, this clonotype turned up a few times. The chain carries TRBV28 and TRBJ2-1; 9 bases are shared with TRBD2. The CDR3 covers 18 residues. Germline values: CDR1 MDHEN, CDR2 SYDVKM. Germline trimming cut 3 bases from V and 0 bases from J; bases unmatched to any gene: 9. The CDR3 DNA follows: TGTGCCAGCAGTTTGTGGGCCCCGACTAGCGGCTCCTACAATGAGCAGTTCTTC. This encodes CASSLWAPTSGSYNEQFF. The full variable domain, in which reference TRBV28 and TRBJ2-1 provide the parts outside the CDR3, is DVKVTQSSRYLVKRTGEKVFLECVQDMDHENMFWYRQDPGLGLRLIYFSYDVKMKEKGDIPEGYSVSREKKERFSLILESASTNQTSMYLCASSLWAPTSGSYNEQFFGPGTRLTVL.

The table lists this clonotype with a few counts. The V gene is TRBV6-1, the J gene TRBJ1-6; D ambiguous. The CDR3 sequence is 14 residues long. The V end lost 5 bases, the J end lost 8 bases, and 13 bases lay between the germline ends. Per germline, CDR1 MNHNS and CDR2 SASEGT. The chain's CDR3 is CASSSPLDYSPLHF. The CDR3 DNA follows: TGTGCCAGCAGTTCCCCTCTGGATTATTCACCCCTCCACTTT.